The 27 T cell receptor beta chains presented below share a single source sample, sequenced in a study of T cells expressing NK-cell markers. TCRdb reprocessed the 5' RACE reads; each CDR3 protein has one entry and no DNA is given. Listed are 200,000 to 300,000 distinct CDR3 sequences; 3.5% to 5% falls within the top ten. The sample comprised blood T cells: a sorted CD56 or NKG2C T cell subset, CD4+ or CD8+ T cells, or bulk PBMC T cells (not recorded which). The receptor source for this set is a woman aged 18 to 75 in good health.

This CDR3 reads CASSVRGGSVYEQYF. V is TRBV12-3 or TRBV12-4 and J is TRBJ2-7; the TRBD1 assignment by TCRdb is unverifiable without DNA. The CDR3 consists of 15 residues.

V is TRBV2 and J is TRBJ1-2; TCRdb outputs TRBD1, but without DNA this stays unchecked. The germline V gene encodes CDR1 SNHLY and CDR2 FYNNEI. The CDR3 covers 14 residues. The CDR3 reads CASGRDRVDYGYTF.

This rearrangement joins TRBV29-1 to TRBJ2-7; TCRdb gives TRBD1 as the D gene, but with no DNA this cannot be confirmed. The germline V gene encodes CDR1 SQVTM and CDR2 ANQGSEA. CDR3 size: 13 residues. CDR3 residues: CSAGDRVFGEQYF.

The chain is built from TRBV11-2 and TRBJ2-2; no DNA is available, so the TRBD1 call from TCRdb remains unchecked. This CDR3 comprises 15 residues. Per the germline V gene, CDR1 is SGHAT and CDR2 is FQNNGV. This CDR3 reads CASSLGGGPTGELFF.

The chain has TRBV12-3 or TRBV12-4 and TRBJ2-1; TCRdb lists TRBD2, though no DNA is available to test this call. This CDR3 comprises 14 residues. CDR3 in amino acids: CASSLAGTLNEQFF.

The gene calls are TRBV2 and TRBJ2-1; TCRdb picks TRBD2, but there is no DNA to check that call. CDR1 and CDR2 from the germline V gene are SNHLY and FYNNEI. The CDR3 length is 16 residues. The CDR3 spells CASSEWALADYNEQFF.

This chain uses TRBV7-3 with TRBJ2-7; the TCRdb D gene call, TRBD1, has no DNA to confirm it. The CDR3 runs 15 residues. Germline V CDR1 and CDR2: SGHTA, FQGTGA. CDR3 region: CASSLSTGGVYEQYF.

This rearrangement joins TRBV20-1 to TRBJ2-1; as DNA is missing, the TRBD1 call by TCRdb cannot be tested. Per the germline V gene, CDR1 is DFQATT and CDR2 is SNEGSKA (reference sequence). This CDR3 region has 17 residues. The CDR3 sequence is CSASVRTGGSAYNEQFF.

The rearrangement uses TRBV7-8 and TRBJ1-1; TCRdb names TRBD1, which stays unverified in the absence of DNA. Germline V gene data show CDR1 as SGHVS and CDR2 as FQNEAQ. The CDR3 totals 15 residues. The CDR3 sequence is CASRPGRVGRTEAFF. The whole variable domain, remainder taken from reference TRBV7-8 and TRBJ1-1, is GAGVSQSPRYKVAKRGQDVALRCDPISGHVSLFWYQQALGQGPEFLTYFQNEAQLDKSGLPSDRFFAERPEGSVSTLKIQRTQQEDSAVYLCASRPGRVGRTEAFFGQGTRLTVV.

The rearrangement uses TRBV28 and TRBJ2-3; TCRdb names TRBD1, which stays unverified in the absence of DNA. The CDR3 has 15 amino acids. Germline V gene lookup returns CDR1 MDHEN and CDR2 SYDVKM. Here the CDR3 reads CASSSGGEGPDTQYF.

The CDR3 sequence is CASSRQGAYNEQFF. This rearrangement joins TRBV3-1 to TRBJ2-1; TCRdb's D call, TRBD1, is unchecked because there is no DNA. The CDR3 sequence is 14 residues long. CDR1 is LGHDT and CDR2 is YNNKEL in the germline V gene (reference sequence).

The chain recombines TRBV5-1 with TRBJ2-1; TCRdb's D gene call, TRBD1, goes unchecked for lack of DNA. CDR1 SGHRS and CDR2 YFSETQ come from the germline V gene. The CDR3 runs to 16 residues. The CDR3 here is CASSLASGGSHNEQFF.

The chain joins TRBV2 to TRBJ2-5; TCRdb's D call, TRBD1, is unchecked because there is no DNA. The CDR3 extends over 15 amino acids. Germline assignment: CDR1 SNHLY and CDR2 FYNNEI. CDR3 protein: CASSGGTAYQETQYF. The whole variable domain, filled in from reference TRBV2 and TRBJ2-5, reads EPEVTQTPSHQVTQMGQEVILRCVPISNHLYFYWYRQILGQKVEFLVSFYNNEISEKSEIFDDQFSVERPDGSNFTLKIRSTKLEDSAMYFCASSGGTAYQETQYFGPGTRLLVL.

This CDR3 reads CASSPSPSGLSYNEQFF. The chain joins TRBV5-1 to TRBJ2-1; TCRdb lists TRBD1, though no DNA is available to test this call. The CDR3 contains 17 residues. CDR1 and CDR2 from the germline V gene are SGHRS and YFSETQ.

V is TRBV13 and J is TRBJ1-1. This CDR3 region has 13 residues. From germline, CDR1 is PRHDT and CDR2 FYEKMQ (reference sequence). CDR3 in amino acids: CASSSGGYTEAFF. Looking up the rest from reference TRBV13 and TRBJ1-1 gives the full variable domain: AAGVIQSPRHLIKEKRETATLKCYPIPRHDTVYWYQQGPGQDPQFLISFYEKMQSDKGSIPDRFSAQQFSDYHSELNMSSLELGDSALYFCASSSGGYTEAFFGQGTRLTVV.

The chain links TRBV6-4 to TRBJ2-1; with no DNA, the TCRdb D assignment of TRBD1 cannot be verified. CDR1 and CDR2 from the germline V gene are MRHNA and SNTAGT. This CDR3 is 14 amino acids long. The CDR3 region is CASSRDRAYNEQFF.

The CDR3 here is CATSNREMGLAQPQHF. V usage is TRBV6-1 and J usage is TRBJ1-5; TCRdb reports TRBD1, a call that lacks DNA to check it against. Looked up from germline, CDR1 is MNHNS and CDR2 is SASEGT. This CDR3 has 16 amino acids.

This chain uses TRBV28 with TRBJ2-7; TCRdb indicates TRBD1, and absent DNA this call remains unverified. Germline-derived CDR1 and CDR2 are MDHEN and SYDVKM. The CDR3 totals 16 residues. This chain's CDR3 is CASTIQGPGRSYEQYF.

V gene TRBV28 combines with J gene TRBJ1-2; the TCRdb D gene call, TRBD1, has no DNA to confirm it. The CDR3 has 15 amino acids. From germline, CDR1 is MDHEN and CDR2 SYDVKM. This CDR3 reads CASNRGDRGAYGYTF.

CDR3 sequence: CASSLGDYTDTQYF. The V and J genes are TRBV7-2 and TRBJ2-3. The CDR3 totals 14 residues. Germline V lookup: CDR1 SGHTA, CDR2 FQGNSA.

This CDR3 reads CASSIGRGRGETQYF. The J gene is TRBJ2-5, the V gene TRBV7-9; the D gene TCRdb calls, TRBD1, cannot be checked with no DNA. Germline CDR1 and CDR2: SEHNR and FQNEAQ (reference sequence). The length of the CDR3 is 15 residues.

V usage is TRBV20-1 and J usage is TRBJ1-2. This CDR3 spans 13 amino acids. In germline, CDR1 is DFQATT, CDR2 SNEGSKA (reference sequence). CDR3 in amino acids: CSAIGEENYGYTF.

The rearrangement links TRBV11-2 to TRBJ2-1. Germline CDR1 SGHAT, CDR2 FQNNGV. The CDR3 consists of 12 residues. The CDR3 sequence: CASSSYRNEQFF.

This chain joins TRBV12-3 or TRBV12-4 and TRBJ1-2; TCRdb gives TRBD1 as the D gene, but with no DNA this cannot be confirmed. The CDR3 contains 17 residues. The CDR3 spells CASRTQGKGAPNYGYTF.

The chain recombines TRBV29-1 with TRBJ2-2; the D call from TCRdb, TRBD2, cannot be confirmed without DNA. The germline V gene encodes CDR1 SQVTM and CDR2 ANQGSEA. There are 13 residues in the CDR3. CDR3 in amino acids: CSGGLGITGELFF.

V is TRBV5-1 and J is TRBJ1-5; as DNA is missing, the TRBD1 call by TCRdb cannot be tested. The CDR3 is 14 amino acids. Germline V lookup: CDR1 SGHRS, CDR2 YFSETQ. This CDR3 reads CASSLGGANQPQHF.

CDR3 loop: CSVAGFQDTQYF. This chain connects TRBV29-1 to TRBJ2-3. Germline V lookup: CDR1 SQVTM, CDR2 ANQGSEA. CDR3 length: 12 residues.